The 13 T cell receptor beta chains below all came from one sample that was sequenced in a study of molecular identifiers for immune sequencing clone quantification (dated by TCRdb to between 2017 and 2018). Library preparation was by PCR. Reads for this sample came from a NextSeq 500. TCRdb reworked the public reads: Q25 trimming with fastp, MiXCR clone assembly, productive beta chains retained. A single entry per CDR3 protein holds the most common genes and DNA from its merged rows. Recorded for this sample are around 300,000 distinct CDR3 sequences; roughly a quarter of them occurred a single time. Jointly, the top ten make up 0.65% to 0.95% of the sample. The specimen sequenced was naive CD8+ T cells from blood, with Jurkat cell RNA spiked in. The sample's cell subset or site label, decoded: FACS-sorted CD8+CD4-CCR7+CD45RA+ naive T cells. These TCRs come from a human donor in good health. Some libraries in this study had Jurkat cell RNA spiked in.

The J gene is TRBJ2-3, the V gene TRBV7-8, with TRBD2 matching 7 bases. This CDR3 spans 15 amino acids. V lost 5 bases and J lost 1; bases outside the gene matches: 6. Looked up from germline, CDR1 is SGHVS and CDR2 is FQNEAQ. CDR3 bases: TGTGCCAGCAGCCCTGGGAGGGCCCGCACAGATACGCAGTATTTT. Translated: CASSPGRARTDTQYF.

In this sample, this clonotype turned up many times. The V gene is TRBV7-9, the J gene TRBJ2-3; D is unclear. Germline V gene data show CDR1 as SEHNR and CDR2 as FQNEAQ (reference sequence). Between the trimmed V and J ends, which lost 2 bases and 2 bases, there was a span of 23 bases. The CDR3 has 19 residues. CDR3 coding DNA: TGTGCCAGCAGCTTACCCAAGCAGAGTATGGCTAGTTACACAGATACGCAGTATTTT. Translation gives CASSLPKQSMASYTDTQYF.

The table lists this clonotype with a few counts. The chain joins TRBV20-1 to TRBJ2-1; perhaps TRBD1 as D (6 bases). V gave up 7 bases and J gave up 3 bases, with 13 bases separating them. The CDR3 is made up of 13 amino acids. Looked up from germline, CDR1 is DFQATT and CDR2 is SNEGSKA (reference sequence). Here the CDR3 DNA reads TGCAGTGAACAGGGCCTGAACTACAATGAGCAGTTCTTC. This translates into CSEQGLNYNEQFF.

This clonotype came up many times. The chain has TRBV20-1 and TRBJ2-7; D gene unclear. V was cut by 0 bases and J by 2 bases, with 8 bases left in between. This CDR3 region has 13 residues. Germline CDR1 DFQATT, CDR2 SNEGSKA (reference sequence). The CDR3 here is CSAREPSAYEQYF. The CDR3, as DNA: TGCAGTGCTAGAGAGCCAAGTGCCTACGAGCAGTACTTC.

The chain links TRBV7-2 to TRBJ2-4; D remains unclear. The germline V gene encodes CDR1 SGHTA and CDR2 FQGNSA. The ends were cut back, 1 base at V and 5 bases at J, with 9 bases in the middle. This CDR3 has 14 amino acids. In DNA form, the CDR3 reads TGTGCCAGCAGCTTAGGTGGTCTCGAAAACATTCAGTACTTC. This translates into CASSLGGLENIQYF. The whole variable domain, filled in from reference TRBV7-2 and TRBJ2-4, reads GAGVSQSPSNKVTEKGKDVELRCDPISGHTALYWYRQSLGQGLEFLIYFQGNSAPDKSGLPSDRFSAERTGGSVSTLTIQRTQQEDSAVYLCASSLGGLENIQYFGAGTRLSVL.

As concerns this clonotype: Being one base from a much bigger clone, this may be a read error. The chain joins TRBV7-9 to TRBJ2-3, with D possibly TRBD2 on 8 matching bases. The V end lost 11 bases, the J end lost 1 base, and 13 bases lay between the germline ends. The germline gives CDR1 SEHNR, CDR2 FQNEAQ (reference sequence). CDR3 length equals 13 residues. CDR3 DNA: TGTGCCGGCGGGGGGACAGGCACAGATACGCAGTATTTT. Residues: CAGGGTGTDTQYF.

This clonotype was observed at least ten times. The V gene is TRBV6-2 or TRBV6-3, the J gene TRBJ2-7; 10 bases align to TRBD2. The J segment lost 6 bases and the V segment lost 5 bases, leaving 1 base of the junction unmatched. Germline V gene data show CDR1 as MNHEY and CDR2 as SVGEGT. This CDR3 has 12 amino acids. CDR3 sequence: CASSGTSAEQYF. The DNA for the CDR3 is TGTGCCAGCAGTGGGACTAGCGCCGAGCAGTACTTC.

Regarding this clonotype: A much bigger clone sits one base away, suggesting this may be a read error. V usage is TRBV28 and J usage is TRBJ2-3; D tentatively reads TRBD1 or TRBD2 (5 bases each). CDR3 length: 16 residues. Germline V gives CDR1 MDHEN, CDR2 SYDVKM. The CDR3 region is CACSSTPGPSTDTQYF. For the CDR3, the DNA is TGTGCCTGCAGTTCTACTCCGGGGCCGAGCACAGATACGCAGTATTTT.

The table lists this clonotype with a count of one. The chain employs TRBV6-5 and TRBJ2-7, with a tentative D call TRBD2 (5 bases). The CDR3 is made up of 13 amino acids. The germline V gene encodes CDR1 MNHEY and CDR2 SVGAGI. Trimming pared 2 bases from V and 4 bases from J, leaving 9 bases between. This CDR3 reads CASSYPTGYEQYF. As DNA, the CDR3 is TGTGCCAGCAGTTACCCGACGGGATACGAGCAGTACTTC.

Here the CDR3 DNA reads TGTGCCAGCAGTTTCGGGAGCACCGGGGAGCTGTTTTTT. It codes for CASSFGSTGELFF. The gene calls are TRBV27 and TRBJ2-2; a possible D gene is TRBD2 (6 bases). V lost 3 bases, J lost 4 bases, and 6 bases lay in between. Germline lookup yields CDR1 MNHEY and CDR2 SMNVEV (reference sequence). CDR3 length: 13 residues.

This rearrangement joins TRBV12-3 or TRBV12-4 to TRBJ1-1; possible D gene TRBD1, 6 bases. The CDR3 sequence is 13 residues long. The V and J ends lost 5 bases and 12 bases respectively, with 19 bases between them. The chain's CDR3 is CASSRNRELETFF. Here the CDR3 DNA reads TGTGCCAGCAGTAGAAACAGGGAACTGGAAACTTTCTTT.

There are a few counts of this clonotype. The chain uses TRBV11-2 and TRBJ2-1, with 8 bases aligning to TRBD2. In germline, CDR1 is SGHAT, CDR2 FQNNGV. V lost 2 bases and J lost 4; bases outside the gene matches: 4. This CDR3 is 15 amino acids long. CDR3 region: CASSLSGSRYNEQFF. CDR3 sequence (DNA): TGTGCCAGCAGCTTAAGCGGGAGCCGTTACAATGAGCAGTTCTTC.

This clonotype appeared a few times. The rearrangement uses TRBV11-1 and TRBJ2-6; no clear D gene. In germline, CDR1 is SGHAT, CDR2 FQDESV (reference sequence). V was shortened by 8 bases and J by 1 base, with 15 bases between the two germline ends. The CDR3 consists of 16 residues. The CDR3 here is CASGLLLVSGANVLTF. Written as DNA, the CDR3 is TGTGCCAGCGGCCTACTCTTGGTTTCTGGGGCCAACGTCCTGACTTTC.